These 3 T cell receptor beta chains came from one sample sequenced in a study of CD8 T cells in ankylosing spondylitis. TCRdb reprocessed the 5' RACE reads with MiXCR, giving one entry per CDR3 protein. The sample records roughly 40,000 distinct CDR3 sequences, approximately 11% being singletons. What was sequenced was blood, either unsorted or a sorted T cell fraction (not recorded which). These TCRs come from a male donor with ankylosing spondylitis or in good health (not recorded which).

There are many counts of this clonotype. This chain links TRBV29-1 with TRBJ2-4; D possibly corresponds to TRBD1 (8 bases). V lost 3 bases, J lost 8 bases, and 14 bases lay in between. Germline CDR1 reads SQVTM; CDR2 reads ANQGSEA. The length of the CDR3 is 13 residues. The CDR3 DNA sequence: TGCAGCGTTGAGGGAACAGGGGGGGACATTCAGTACTTC. Translating it yields CSVEGTGGDIQYF. Together with reference TRBV29-1 and TRBJ2-4, the CDR3 gives the full variable domain: SAVISQKPSRDICQRGTSLTIQCQVDSQVTMMFWYRQQPGQSLTLIATANQGSEATYESGFVIDKFPISRPNLTFSTLTVSNMSPEDSSIYLCSVEGTGGDIQYFGAGTRLSVL.

The V gene is TRBV21-1, the J gene TRBJ2-7; the tabulated D call, TRBD1, remains unverified against the DNA. TRBV21-1 is reported as a pseudogene. This CDR3 spans 16 amino acids. CDR3: CASSKESRGHDYEQYF. In DNA form, the CDR3 reads TGTGCCAGCAGCAAAGAAAGTCGGGGACACGACTACGAGCAGTACTTC.

The chain combines TRBV7-2 with TRBJ2-1; D is unclear. Germline V lookup: CDR1 SGHTA, CDR2 FQGNSA. V lost 0 bases and J lost 5, with 5 bases in between. The CDR3 spans 13 residues. The CDR3 bases are TGTGCCAGCAGCTTAGCTCAGAACAATGAGCAGTTCTTC. This translates into CASSLAQNNEQFF. Full variable domain (remainder filled in from reference TRBV7-2 and TRBJ2-1): GAGVSQSPSNKVTEKGKDVELRCDPISGHTALYWYRQSLGQGLEFLIYFQGNSAPDKSGLPSDRFSAERTGGSVSTLTIQRTQQEDSAVYLCASSLAQNNEQFFGPGTRLTVL.